What follows is one TCR beta chain and its context. Its antigen is still unknown. This sample stems from a study of T-cell memory formation after mild COVID-19. Whole-study results and caveats: Whereas later expanders leaned CD4+, clones contracting day 15 to 85 showed a balanced CD4/CD8 makeup.

Trimming took 0 bases from V and 7 from J, leaving 14 bases between them. This CDR3 is built from 15 residues. Looked up from germline, CDR1 is SGDLS and CDR2 is YYNGEE. One entry per CDR3 protein results from TCRdb running MiXCR on the 5' RACE reads. This sample has around 450,000 distinct CDR3 sequences, with about 24% found just once. The clonotype comes from an adult woman who had mild COVID-19 (a few samples of this study predate the infection). Cell type and time point are not known. This chain uses TRBV9 with TRBJ2-1, with D perhaps being TRBD1 or TRBD2 (5 bases each). The sample consisted of PBMCs or a T cell subset sorted from them (not recorded which). CDR3 residues: CASSVAGSLRNEQFF. The CDR3 DNA is TGTGCCAGCAGCGTAGCAGGGAGCCTAAGGAATGAGCAGTTCTTC.